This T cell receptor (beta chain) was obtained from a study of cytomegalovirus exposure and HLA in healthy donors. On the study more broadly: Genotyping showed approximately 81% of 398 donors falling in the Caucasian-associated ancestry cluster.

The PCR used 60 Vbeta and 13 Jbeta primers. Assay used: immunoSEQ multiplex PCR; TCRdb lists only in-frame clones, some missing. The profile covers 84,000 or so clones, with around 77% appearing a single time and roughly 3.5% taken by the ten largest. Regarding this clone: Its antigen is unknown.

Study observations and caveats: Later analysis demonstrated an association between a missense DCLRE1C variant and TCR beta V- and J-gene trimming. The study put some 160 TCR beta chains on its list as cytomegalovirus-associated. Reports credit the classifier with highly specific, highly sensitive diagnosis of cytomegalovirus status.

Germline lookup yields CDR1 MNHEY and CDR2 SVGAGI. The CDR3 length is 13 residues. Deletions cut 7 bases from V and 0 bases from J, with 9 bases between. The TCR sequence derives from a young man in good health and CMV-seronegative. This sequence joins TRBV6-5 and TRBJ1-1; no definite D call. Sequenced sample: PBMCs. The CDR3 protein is CASTKSVNTEAFF. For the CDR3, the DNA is TGTGCCAGCACAAAATCGGTGAACACTGAAGCTTTCTTT.